A single sample gave rise to the 17 T cell receptor beta chains below, sequenced in a study of vaccination and CD4 T cells after COVID-19 (dated by TCRdb to between 2020 and 2023). The antigens these receptors bind are not known. The meaning of the sample's treatment or condition label: approximately 9-day PBMC culture with coronavirus spike peptide pools or control peptides (ViraFEST assay). Receptor amplification or capture employed PCR. Sequencer: Illumina iSeq 100. DNA from cultured CD4+ T cells was subjected to TCR sequencing with the Oncomine TCR Beta short-read assay at the Johns Hopkins FTIC core. Through fastp at Q25 and MiXCR, TCRdb rebuilt clones from the public reads, retaining in-frame beta chains. Rows merge per CDR3 protein into single entries with the most common DNA and genes. Here the sample has some 25,000 distinct CDR3 sequences; over 45% occur a single time. Jointly, the top ten make up under 6.5% of the sample.

Sequencing was performed on CD4+ T cells from blood, cultured in vitro. The receptor set was obtained from a human donor who had recovered from COVID-19.

The V and J genes are TRBV11-1 and TRBJ1-1; 7 positions agree with TRBD1. V gave up 4 bases and J gave up 6 bases; unmatched junction bases: 5. The germline gives CDR1 SGHAT, CDR2 FQDESV (reference sequence). CDR3 length equals 13 residues. The CDR3 DNA sequence: TGTGCCAGCAGCTCGAGACAGGGCGCTGAAGCTTTCTTT. Its protein product is CASSSRQGAEAFF.

In its sample, this clonotype was seen a few times. The chain uses TRBV27 and TRBJ2-3; 10 bases map to TRBD2. Unmatched junction bases numbered 7, after V lost 3 bases and J lost 1 base. Germline assignment: CDR1 MNHEY and CDR2 SMNVEV (reference sequence). The CDR3 consists of 17 residues. The CDR3 sequence: CASSFPSGSSRTDTQYF. The CDR3 coding sequence is TGTGCCAGCAGTTTCCCTAGCGGGAGCTCTCGCACAGATACGCAGTATTTT.

CDR3 amino acids: CSARLPGAYGYTF. CDR3 bases: TGCAGTGCTCGACTGCCGGGGGCCTATGGCTACACCTTC. The V gene is TRBV20-1, the J gene TRBJ1-2; D might be TRBD1 (6 bases). The CDR3 contains 13 residues. Germline CDR1 reads DFQATT; CDR2 reads SNEGSKA (reference sequence). Trimming took off 5 bases at V and 4 bases at J, with 14 bases between the two ends.

The DNA of the CDR3 is TGCGCCAGCAGCTTGGGCCCTAGTCGGGAGACCCAGTACTTC. This sequence encodes CASSLGPSRETQYF. V and J are TRBV5-1 and TRBJ2-5; the D is unclear. Trimming shortened V by 0 bases and J by 5 bases, and 11 bases separated the two germline ends. The germline gives CDR1 SGHRS, CDR2 YFSETQ. The CDR3 sequence is 14 residues long. Full variable domain (missing parts from reference TRBV5-1 and TRBJ2-5): KAGVTQTPRYLIKTRGQQVTLSCSPISGHRSVSWYQQTPGQGLQFLFEYFSETQRNKGNFPGRFSGRQFSNSRSEMNVSTLELGDSALYLCASSLGPSRETQYFGPGTRLLVL.

The V and J genes are TRBV11-2 and TRBJ2-2; D remains ambiguous. Per the germline V gene, CDR1 is SGHAT and CDR2 is FQNNGV. With 1 base removed from V and 6 bases from J, the gap between germline ends came to 3 bases. The CDR3 is 12 amino acids. The CDR3 DNA sequence: TGTGCCAGCAGCTTAGGGCCCGGGGAGCTGTTTTTT. Its protein is CASSLGPGELFF.

The chain recombines TRBV20-1 with TRBJ1-5; D gene unclear. This CDR3 is built from 13 residues. The germline V and J ends were trimmed by 5 bases and 3 bases, with 11 bases remaining between them. CDR1 DFQATT and CDR2 SNEGSKA come from the germline V gene (reference sequence). The CDR3 loop is CSALEISNQPQHF. DNA for the CDR3: TGCAGTGCTCTCGAAATCTCCAATCAGCCCCAGCATTTT.

The chain couples TRBV5-1 to TRBJ2-2; a weak D match, TRBD1 (6 bases). This CDR3 contains 15 residues. V was cut by 3 bases and J by 8 bases, with 17 bases left in between. Germline V lookup: CDR1 SGHRS, CDR2 YFSETQ. CDR3 coding DNA: TGCGCCAGCAGCTCTAAACCGACAGGTTCGGGGGAGCTGTTTTTT. Protein product: CASSSKPTGSGELFF.

This clonotype has more than one count but fewer than ten. The rearrangement joins TRBV12-3 or TRBV12-4 to TRBJ1-5; D gene ambiguous. V lost 6 bases to trimming and J lost 7 bases, with 13 bases between them. There are 13 residues in the CDR3. This chain's CDR3 is CASSIGLFQPQHF. Here the CDR3 DNA reads TGTGCCAGCAGCATCGGCCTGTTCCAGCCCCAGCATTTT.

CDR3 protein: CASQGEAYNEQFF. The CDR3, as DNA: TGTGCCAGTCAGGGAGAAGCCTACAATGAGCAGTTCTTC. This rearrangement joins TRBV6-1 to TRBJ2-1; D assignment may be TRBD1 or TRBD2 (5 bases each). V was cut by 9 bases and J by 2 bases, with 11 bases left in between. This CDR3 has 13 residues. Germline loops: CDR1 MNHNS, CDR2 SASEGT.

This clonotype was seen a few times. V and J are TRBV7-2 and TRBJ2-7; 10 positions match TRBD2. Germline-derived CDR1 and CDR2 are SGHTA and FQGNSA. The V segment lost 2 bases and the J segment 3 bases; nucleotides outside the gene matches: 16. The CDR3 is 19 amino acids. The CDR3 DNA reads as TGTGCCAGCAGCTTACAGGGGGCGCGGGCTAGCGGGAGAGTCTACGAGCAGTACTTC. Amino acid sequence: CASSLQGARASGRVYEQYF.

The J gene is TRBJ2-7, the V gene TRBV28, with 8 bases fitting TRBD1. The germline V gene has CDR1 MDHEN and CDR2 SYDVKM. The ends lost 5 bases at V and 5 bases at J; junction bases unmatched: 11. The length of the CDR3 is 15 residues. This CDR3 is CASSIRQGPNDEQYF. CDR3 in DNA: TGTGCCAGCAGTATTCGACAGGGGCCAAACGACGAGCAGTACTTC.

V gene TRBV20-1 combines with J gene TRBJ2-1, with TRBD1 matching over 7 bases. Germline values: CDR1 DFQATT, CDR2 SNEGSKA (reference sequence). After removal of 1 base from V and 3 bases from J, the junction contained 9 bases not matched to a gene. CDR3 length equals 16 residues. This CDR3 reads CSARVRGQINYNEQFF. The CDR3 bases are TGCAGTGCTAGAGTTCGGGGACAGATAAACTACAATGAGCAGTTCTTC.

This rearrangement joins TRBV18 to TRBJ1-1, with 7 bases fitting TRBD1. Germline-derived CDR1 and CDR2 are KGHSH and LQKENI. This CDR3 spans 14 amino acids. The V and J ends lost 2 bases and 1 base, in that order; junction bases with no gene match: 1. CDR3 amino acids: CASSPGTANTEAFF. The CDR3 coding sequence is TGTGCCAGCTCACCAGGGACAGCGAACACTGAAGCTTTCTTT.

The chain combines TRBV12-3 or TRBV12-4 with TRBJ2-1; 10 positions agree with TRBD2. The CDR3 spans 15 residues. Trimming at V came to 10 bases and at J to 0 bases, leaving 6 bases not matched to a gene. CDR3 bases: TGTGCCACCTCGCGACTAGCGGGCTCCTACAATGAGCAGTTCTTC. Its translation is CATSRLAGSYNEQFF.

The chain has TRBV6-5 and TRBJ1-5; TRBD1 might be the D (6 bases). The length of the CDR3 is 14 residues. The germline gives CDR1 MNHEY, CDR2 SVGAGI. V lost 4 bases, J lost 5 bases, and 12 bases lay in between. CDR3 coding DNA: TGTGCCAGCAGTTTCAACAGGGCCGATCAGCCCCAGCATTTT. The encoded protein is CASSFNRADQPQHF.

The chain has TRBV14 and TRBJ1-2, with D uncertain. The CDR3 loop spans 16 amino acids. Trimming left V 0 bases short and J 7 bases short, with 18 bases between. The germline CDR1 and CDR2 sequences are SGHDN and FVKESK. The CDR3 sequence is CASSQDAVTLDGGYTF. In DNA, the CDR3 is TGTGCCAGCAGCCAAGATGCGGTGACCCTAGACGGTGGCTACACCTTC.

The chain recombines TRBV5-4 with TRBJ1-6; 8 nucleotides align to TRBD1. V trimming: 4 bases; J trimming: 7 bases; junction bases outside the gene matches: 7. This CDR3 is 15 amino acids long. The germline gives CDR1 SGHNT, CDR2 YYREEE (reference sequence). The CDR3 nucleotides read TGTGCCAGCAGCCGCGAACAGGGGGGAAATTCACCCCTCCACTTT. This gives the protein CASSREQGGNSPLHF.